The table lists the clone carrying this T cell receptor beta chain with a few counts. Per the original data handling: Estimates of nucleated cell counts were drawn from the amplification of reference gene primers. Assay: immunoSEQ multiplex PCR; the TCRdb copy retains only in-frame clones and omits some. V, J and clone size are those of that table, while D and trimming were read from the DNA. The sample consists of 200,000 to 300,000 clones, 84% of them appearing once. V was trimmed by 7 bases and J by 6 bases, leaving 7 bases between them. Germline V gives CDR1 MDHEN, CDR2 SYDVKM. The length of the CDR3 is 12 residues. The sample originates from a study of blood T cell repertoires in COVID-19. For the study at large: Samples of COVID-19 (acute and convalescent) were obtained from the United States, Italy and Spain.

Material for sequencing was peripheral blood. This receptor was obtained from a human donor in a cohort sampled during active COVID-19. The chain carries TRBV28 and TRBJ1-6, with D perhaps matching TRBD1 (5 bases). As DNA, the CDR3 is TGTGCCAGCAATGGGGCTAATTCACCCCTCCACTTT. This gives the protein CASNGANSPLHF.